This entry concerns a single T cell receptor beta chain. TCRdb's copy holds only in-frame clones and misses some; the assay was immunoSEQ multiplex PCR. There are a few hundred thousand clones in the sample; about nine tenths occur only once, and less than 1% lies in the top ten. This entry belongs to a study of blood T cell repertoires in COVID-19. Germline trimming cut 5 bases from V and 2 bases from J; bases unmatched to any gene: 3. CDR1 and CDR2 from the germline V gene are SGHRS and YFSETQ. The CDR3 sequence is 14 residues long. V and J are TRBV5-1 and TRBJ2-7; TRBD2 agrees at 11 bases. The clonotype comes from a woman aged 40 to 55 who had recovered from COVID-19. What was sequenced was peripheral blood. CDR3 protein: CASRLAGEAYEQYF. The CDR3 DNA reads as TGCGCCAGCAGACTAGCGGGAGAGGCCTACGAGCAGTACTTC. The full variable domain, completed using reference TRBV5-1 and TRBJ2-7, is KAGVTQTPRYLIKTRGQQVTLSCSPISGHRSVSWYQQTPGQGLQFLFEYFSETQRNKGNFPGRFSGRQFSNSRSEMNVSTLELGDSALYLCASRLAGEAYEQYFGPGTRLTVT.